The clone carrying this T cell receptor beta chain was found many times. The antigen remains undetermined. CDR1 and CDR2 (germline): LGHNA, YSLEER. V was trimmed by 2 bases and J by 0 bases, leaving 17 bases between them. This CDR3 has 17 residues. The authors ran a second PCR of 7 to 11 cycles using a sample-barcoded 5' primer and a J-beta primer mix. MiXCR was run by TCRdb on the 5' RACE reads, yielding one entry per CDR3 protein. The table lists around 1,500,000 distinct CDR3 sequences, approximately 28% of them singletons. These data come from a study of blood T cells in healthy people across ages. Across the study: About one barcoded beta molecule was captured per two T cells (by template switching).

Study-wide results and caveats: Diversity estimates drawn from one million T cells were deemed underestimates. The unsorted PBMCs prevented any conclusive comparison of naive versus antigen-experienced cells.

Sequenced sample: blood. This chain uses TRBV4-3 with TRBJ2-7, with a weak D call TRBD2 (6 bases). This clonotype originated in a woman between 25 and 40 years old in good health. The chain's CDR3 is CASSQYLVADSSYEQYF. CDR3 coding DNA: TGCGCCAGCAGCCAATATCTGGTAGCGGATAGCTCCTACGAGCAGTACTTC.